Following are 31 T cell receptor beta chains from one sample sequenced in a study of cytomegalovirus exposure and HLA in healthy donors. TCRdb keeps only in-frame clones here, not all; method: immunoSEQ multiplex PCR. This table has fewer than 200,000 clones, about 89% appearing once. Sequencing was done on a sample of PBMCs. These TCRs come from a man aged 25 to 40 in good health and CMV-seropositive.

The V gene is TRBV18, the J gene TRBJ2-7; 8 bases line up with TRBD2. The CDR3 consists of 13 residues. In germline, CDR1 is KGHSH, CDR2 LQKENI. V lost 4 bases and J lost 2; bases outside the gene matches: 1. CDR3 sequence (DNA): TGTGCCAGCTCACGGACTAGCACCTACGAGCAGTACTTC. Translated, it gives CASSRTSTYEQYF.

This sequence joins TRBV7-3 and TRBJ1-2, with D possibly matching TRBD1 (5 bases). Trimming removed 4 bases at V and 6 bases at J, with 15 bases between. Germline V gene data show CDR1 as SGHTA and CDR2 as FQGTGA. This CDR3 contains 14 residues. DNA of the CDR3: TGTGCCAGCAGCTCCCCTGACAGAGCCGATGGCTACACCTTC. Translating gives CASSSPDRADGYTF.

The CDR3 nucleotides read TGTGCCAGCAGTCACGGGACAGGGCCTTACGAGCAGTACTTC. This gives the protein CASSHGTGPYEQYF. The chain couples TRBV27 to TRBJ2-7, with 9 bases fitting TRBD1. The junction had 6 bases not matched to a gene; V was cut back by 5 bases and J by 4 bases. Germline values: CDR1 MNHEY, CDR2 SMNVEV (reference sequence). The CDR3 is 14 residues long.

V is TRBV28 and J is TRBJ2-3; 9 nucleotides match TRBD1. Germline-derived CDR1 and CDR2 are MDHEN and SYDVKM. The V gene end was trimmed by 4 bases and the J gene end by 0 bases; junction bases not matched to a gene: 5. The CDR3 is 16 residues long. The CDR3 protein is CASSSPTGGSTDTQYF. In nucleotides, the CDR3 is TGTGCCAGCAGTTCCCCGACAGGGGGTAGCACAGATACGCAGTATTTT.

The CDR3 sequence: CASSREGGQSSYEQYF. The CDR3 region has the DNA TGCGCCAGCAGCCGCGAAGGGGGCCAGAGCTCCTACGAGCAGTACTTC. V usage is TRBV4-1 and J usage is TRBJ2-7; 7 bases align to TRBD1. Germline V gives CDR1 MGHRA, CDR2 YSYEKL. The CDR3 contains 16 residues. The junction had 9 bases not matched to a gene; V was cut back by 4 bases and J by 0 bases.

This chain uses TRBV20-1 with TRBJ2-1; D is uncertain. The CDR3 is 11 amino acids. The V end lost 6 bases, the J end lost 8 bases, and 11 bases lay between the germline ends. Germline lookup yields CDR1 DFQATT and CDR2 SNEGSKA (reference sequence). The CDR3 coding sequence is TGCAGTGCGCGAGTAGCCGATGAGCAGTTCTTC. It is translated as CSARVADEQFF.

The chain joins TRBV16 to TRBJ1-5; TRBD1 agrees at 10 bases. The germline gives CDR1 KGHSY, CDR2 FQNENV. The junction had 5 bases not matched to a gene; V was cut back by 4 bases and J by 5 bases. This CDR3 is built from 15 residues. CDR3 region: CASSRDDRGHQPQHF. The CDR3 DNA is TGTGCCAGCAGCCGGGACGACAGGGGGCATCAGCCCCAGCATTTT.

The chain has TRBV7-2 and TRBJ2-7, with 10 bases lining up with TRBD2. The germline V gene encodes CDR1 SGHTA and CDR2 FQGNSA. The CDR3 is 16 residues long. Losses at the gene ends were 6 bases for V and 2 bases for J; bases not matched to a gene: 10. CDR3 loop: CASSPSTSGVTYEQYF. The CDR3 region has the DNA TGTGCCAGCAGTCCATCCACTAGCGGGGTCACCTACGAGCAGTACTTC.

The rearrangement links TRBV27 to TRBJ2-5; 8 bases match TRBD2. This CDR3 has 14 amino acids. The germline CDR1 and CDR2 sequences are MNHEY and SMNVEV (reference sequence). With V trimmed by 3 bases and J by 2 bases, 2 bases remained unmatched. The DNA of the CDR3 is TGTGCCAGCAGTTTCAGCGGGGGACAAGAGACCCAGTACTTC. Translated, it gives CASSFSGGQETQYF.

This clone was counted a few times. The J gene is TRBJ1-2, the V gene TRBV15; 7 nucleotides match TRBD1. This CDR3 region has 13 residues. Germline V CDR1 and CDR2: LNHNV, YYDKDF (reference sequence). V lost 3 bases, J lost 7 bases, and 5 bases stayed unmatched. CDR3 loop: CATSSYRGFGYTF. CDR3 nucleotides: TGTGCCACCAGCAGCTACAGGGGATTTGGCTACACCTTC.

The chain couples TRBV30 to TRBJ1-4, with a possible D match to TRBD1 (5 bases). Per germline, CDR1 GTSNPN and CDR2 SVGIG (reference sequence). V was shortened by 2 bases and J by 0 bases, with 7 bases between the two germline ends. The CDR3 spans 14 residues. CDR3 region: CAWSWDATNEKLFF. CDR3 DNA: TGTGCCTGGAGTTGGGACGCAACTAATGAAAAACTGTTTTTT.

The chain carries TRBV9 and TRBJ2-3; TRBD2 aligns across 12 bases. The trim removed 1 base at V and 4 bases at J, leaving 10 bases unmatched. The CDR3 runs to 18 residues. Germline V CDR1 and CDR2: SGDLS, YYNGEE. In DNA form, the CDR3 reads TGTGCCAGCAGCGTACCTACCCAGACTAGCGGGAGCCCAGATACGCAGTATTTT. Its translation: CASSVPTQTSGSPDTQYF. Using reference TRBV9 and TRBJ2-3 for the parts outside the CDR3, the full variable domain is DSGVTQTPKHLITATGQRVTLRCSPRSGDLSVYWYQQSLDQGLQFLIQYYNGEERAKGNILERFSAQQFPDLHSELNLSSLELGDSALYFCASSVPTQTSGSPDTQYFGPGTRLTVL.

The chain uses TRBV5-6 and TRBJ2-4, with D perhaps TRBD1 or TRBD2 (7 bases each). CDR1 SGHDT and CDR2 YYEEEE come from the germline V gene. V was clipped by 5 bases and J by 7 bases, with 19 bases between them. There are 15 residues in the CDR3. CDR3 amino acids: CASSFYGTAGNIQYF. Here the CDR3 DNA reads TGTGCCAGCAGTTTTTATGGGACAGCGGGGAACATTCAGTACTTC.

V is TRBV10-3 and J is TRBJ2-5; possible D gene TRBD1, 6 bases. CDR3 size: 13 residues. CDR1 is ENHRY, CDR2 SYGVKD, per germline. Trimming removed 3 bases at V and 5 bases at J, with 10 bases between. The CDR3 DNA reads TGTGCCATCAGTGATGGCCAGGGGGAGACCCAGTACTTC. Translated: CAISDGQGETQYF.

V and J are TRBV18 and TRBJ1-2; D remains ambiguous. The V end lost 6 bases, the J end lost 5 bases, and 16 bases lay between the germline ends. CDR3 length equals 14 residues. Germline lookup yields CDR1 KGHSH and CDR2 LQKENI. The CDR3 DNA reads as TGTGCCAGCTCCCCTGCACGGGCGATTTATGGCTACACCTTC. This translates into CASSPARAIYGYTF. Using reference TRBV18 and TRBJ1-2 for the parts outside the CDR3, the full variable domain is NAGVMQNPRHLVRRRGQEARLRCSPMKGHSHVYWYRQLPEEGLKFMVYLQKENIIDESGMPKERFSAEFPKEGPSILRIQQVVRGDSAAYFCASSPARAIYGYTFGSGTRLTVV.

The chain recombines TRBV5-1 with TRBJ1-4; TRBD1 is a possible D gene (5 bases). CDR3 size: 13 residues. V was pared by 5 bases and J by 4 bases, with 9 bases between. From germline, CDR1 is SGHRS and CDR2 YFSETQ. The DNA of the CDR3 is TGCGCCAGCAGGGGCAGGGATAATGAAAAACTGTTTTTT. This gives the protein CASRGRDNEKLFF. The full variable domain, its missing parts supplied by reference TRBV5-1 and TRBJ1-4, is KAGVTQTPRYLIKTRGQQVTLSCSPISGHRSVSWYQQTPGQGLQFLFEYFSETQRNKGNFPGRFSGRQFSNSRSEMNVSTLELGDSALYLCASRGRDNEKLFFGSGTQLSVL.

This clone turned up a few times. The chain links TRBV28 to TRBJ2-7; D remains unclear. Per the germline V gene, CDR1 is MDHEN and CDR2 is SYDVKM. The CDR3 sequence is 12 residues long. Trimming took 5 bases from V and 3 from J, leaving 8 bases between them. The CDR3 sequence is CASSTNLYEQYF. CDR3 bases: TGTGCCAGCAGTACCAACCTCTACGAGCAGTACTTC. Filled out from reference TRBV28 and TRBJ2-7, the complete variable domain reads DVKVTQSSRYLVKRTGEKVFLECVQDMDHENMFWYRQDPGLGLRLIYFSYDVKMKEKGDIPEGYSVSREKKERFSLILESASTNQTSMYLCASSTNLYEQYFGPGTRLTVT.

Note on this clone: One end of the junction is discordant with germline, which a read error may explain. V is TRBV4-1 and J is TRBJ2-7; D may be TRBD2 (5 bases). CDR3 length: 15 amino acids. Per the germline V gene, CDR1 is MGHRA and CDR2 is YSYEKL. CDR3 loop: CASSKEGGVVYEQYF. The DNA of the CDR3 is TGCGCCAGCAGCAAAGAAGGAGGTGTTGTGTACGAGCAGTACTTC.

The CDR3 spells CAIDGDGGVGTQYF. In DNA form, the CDR3 reads TGTGCCATCGACGGAGATGGAGGGGTCGGGACCCAGTACTTC. This chain uses TRBV10-3 with TRBJ2-5; the D gene is possibly TRBD2 (6 bases). CDR3 size: 14 residues. Germline V gene data show CDR1 as ENHRY and CDR2 as SYGVKD. The V end lost 8 bases, the J end lost 7 bases, and 20 bases lay between the germline ends.

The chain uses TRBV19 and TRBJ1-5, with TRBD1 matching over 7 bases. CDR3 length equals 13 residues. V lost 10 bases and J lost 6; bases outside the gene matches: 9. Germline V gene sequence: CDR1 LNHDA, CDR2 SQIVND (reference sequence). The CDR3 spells CATSEGAGQPQHF. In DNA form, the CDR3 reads TGTGCCACTTCGGAGGGGGCGGGTCAGCCCCAGCATTTT.

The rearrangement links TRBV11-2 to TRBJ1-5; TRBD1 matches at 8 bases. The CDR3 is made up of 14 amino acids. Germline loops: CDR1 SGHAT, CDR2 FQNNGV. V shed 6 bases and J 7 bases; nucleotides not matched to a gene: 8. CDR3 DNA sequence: TGTGCCAGCAGGCGGACAGGGATGGGACAGCCCCAGCATTTT. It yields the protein CASRRTGMGQPQHF.

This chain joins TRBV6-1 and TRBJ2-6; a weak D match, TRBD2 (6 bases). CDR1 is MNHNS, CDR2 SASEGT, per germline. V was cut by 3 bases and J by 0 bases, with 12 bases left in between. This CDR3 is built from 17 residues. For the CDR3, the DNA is TGTGCCAGCAGTGACGAGGGACTGCCCTCTGGGGCCAACGTCCTGACTTTC. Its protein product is CASSDEGLPSGANVLTF.

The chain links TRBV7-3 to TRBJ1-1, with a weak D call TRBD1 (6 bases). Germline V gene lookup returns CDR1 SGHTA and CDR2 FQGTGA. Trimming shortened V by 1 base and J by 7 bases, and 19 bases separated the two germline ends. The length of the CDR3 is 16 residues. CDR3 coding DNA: TGTGCCAGCAGCTTAAGGACAGATACTGGCGTTGGTGAAGCTTTCTTT. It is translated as CASSLRTDTGVGEAFF.

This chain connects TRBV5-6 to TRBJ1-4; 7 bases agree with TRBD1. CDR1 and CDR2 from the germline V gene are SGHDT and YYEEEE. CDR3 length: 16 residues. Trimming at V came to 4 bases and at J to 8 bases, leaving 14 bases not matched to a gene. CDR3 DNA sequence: TGTGCCAGCAGCACCTGGGACAGCCGGTTCACCGAAAAACTGTTTTTT. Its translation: CASSTWDSRFTEKLFF. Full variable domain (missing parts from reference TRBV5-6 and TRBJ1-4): DAGVTQSPTHLIKTRGQQVTLRCSPKSGHDTVSWYQQALGQGPQFIFQYYEEEERQRGNFPDRFSGHQFPNYSSELNVNALLLGDSALYLCASSTWDSRFTEKLFFGSGTQLSVL.

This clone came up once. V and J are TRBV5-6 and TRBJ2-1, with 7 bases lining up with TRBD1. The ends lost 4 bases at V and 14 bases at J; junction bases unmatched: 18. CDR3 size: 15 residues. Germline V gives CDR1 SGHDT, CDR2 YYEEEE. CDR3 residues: CASSQAPGGVEWEFF. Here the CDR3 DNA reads TGTGCCAGCAGCCAGGCCCCAGGGGGAGTGGAATGGGAGTTCTTC.

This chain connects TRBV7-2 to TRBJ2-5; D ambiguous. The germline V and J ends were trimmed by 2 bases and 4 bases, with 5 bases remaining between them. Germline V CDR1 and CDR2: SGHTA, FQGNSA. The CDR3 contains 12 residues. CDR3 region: CASSLSRETQYF. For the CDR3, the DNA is TGTGCCAGCAGCTTAAGTAGAGAGACCCAGTACTTC.

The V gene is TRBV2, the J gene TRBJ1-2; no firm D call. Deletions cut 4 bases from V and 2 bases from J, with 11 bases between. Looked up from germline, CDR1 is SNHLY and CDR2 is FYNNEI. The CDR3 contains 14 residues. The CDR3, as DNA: TGTGCCAGCAGTGTTAGGACCACGAACTATGGCTACACCTTC. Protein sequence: CASSVRTTNYGYTF.

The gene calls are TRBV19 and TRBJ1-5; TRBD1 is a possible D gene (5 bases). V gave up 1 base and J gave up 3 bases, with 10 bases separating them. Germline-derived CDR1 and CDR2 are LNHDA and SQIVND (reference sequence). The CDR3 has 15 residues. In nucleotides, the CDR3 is TGTGCCAGTAGTATAGGCGGGGGGGACAATCAGCCCCAGCATTTT. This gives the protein CASSIGGGDNQPQHF.

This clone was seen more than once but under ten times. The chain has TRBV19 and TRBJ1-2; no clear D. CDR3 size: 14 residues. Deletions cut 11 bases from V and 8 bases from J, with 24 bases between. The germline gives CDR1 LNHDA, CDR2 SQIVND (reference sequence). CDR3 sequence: CASSWATVTAGYTF. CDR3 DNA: TGTGCCTCATCTTGGGCGACGGTAACGGCCGGCTACACCTTC.

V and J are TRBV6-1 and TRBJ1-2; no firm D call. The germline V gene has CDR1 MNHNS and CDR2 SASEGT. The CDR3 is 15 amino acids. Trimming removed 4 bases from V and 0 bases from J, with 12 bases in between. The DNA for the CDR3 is TGTGCCAGCAGTGCCCGGGAGGTGTCTAACTATGGCTACACCTTC. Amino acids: CASSAREVSNYGYTF.

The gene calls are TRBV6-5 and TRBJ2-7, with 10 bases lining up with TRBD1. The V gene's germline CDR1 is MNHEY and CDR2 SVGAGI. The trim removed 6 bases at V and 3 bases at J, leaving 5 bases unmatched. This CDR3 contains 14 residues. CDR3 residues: CASSPGQGRYEQYF. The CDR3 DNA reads TGTGCCAGCAGCCCGGGACAGGGGCGCTACGAGCAGTACTTC.